This T cell receptor beta chain was obtained from a study of vaccination and CD4 T cells after COVID-19. Comments on this clonotype: Its target is not known.

Study-wide findings and caveats: Detection of a median approximately 87% of reactive clones in convalescent patients was confined to the period after vaccination. The median number of SARS-CoV-2-reactive clonotypes increased from roughly 21 to 40, a change that did not reach significance. Spike mono-reactivity was found in 304 of the 307 vaccine-specific clones identified in convalescent patients.

Sample treatment: approximately 10-day PBMC culture with coronavirus spike peptide pools or control peptides (ViraFEST assay). PBMC cultures, at around 2 million cells per well, received approximately 9.1 IU/ml IL-2 and about 10 ug/ml peptide pools. Cultured CD4+ T cell DNA underwent sequencing with the Oncomine TCR Beta short-read assay. TCRdb recomputed calls from the PCR reads with MiXCR, one row per CDR3 protein. The sample records thousands of distinct CDR3 sequences, around 68% being singletons. Sequences were obtained from CD4+ T cells from blood, cultured in vitro. This receptor was identified in a human donor who had recovered from COVID-19.

CDR3 sequence reads: CSARLTDLDYGYTF. In nucleotides, the CDR3 is TGCAGTGCTAGATTGACAGACTTAGACTATGGCTACACCTTC. The V and J genes are TRBV20-1 and TRBJ1-2; D might be TRBD1 (5 bases). Trimming removed 2 bases from V and 3 bases from J, with 13 bases in between. Germline values: CDR1 DFQATT, CDR2 SNEGSKA (reference sequence). This CDR3 has 14 amino acids.